This T cell receptor beta chain stems from a study of cytomegalovirus exposure and HLA in healthy donors. Whole-study results and caveats: Analyses of presence/absence relied on an assumption of roughly uniform sequencing depth across donors.

CDR3 length: 14 amino acids. V gave up 5 bases and J gave up 4 bases; unmatched junction bases: 4. Per germline, CDR1 SGHVS and CDR2 FQNEAQ. For this clone: As yet, its antigen is unknown.

This PCR relied on a set of 60 Vbeta primers and 13 Jbeta primers. Profiling relied on immunoSEQ multiplex PCR, and the TCRdb table lists in-frame clones only, not all of them. The sample lists approximately 150,000 clones; approximately 86% were seen once. The chain carries TRBV7-8 and TRBJ2-7; 11 nucleotides match TRBD2. Sequencing was done on a sample of PBMCs. This sequence was found in a woman in her thirties or forties in good health and CMV-seronegative. The CDR3, as DNA: TGTGCCAGCAGCCAAACTAGCGGGAGTTACGAGCAGTACTTC. This codes for CASSQTSGSYEQYF. The entire variable domain, with the rest obtained from reference TRBV7-8 and TRBJ2-7, is as follows: GAGVSQSPRYKVAKRGQDVALRCDPISGHVSLFWYQQALGQGPEFLTYFQNEAQLDKSGLPSDRFFAERPEGSVSTLKIQRTQQEDSAVYLCASSQTSGSYEQYFGPGTRLTVT.